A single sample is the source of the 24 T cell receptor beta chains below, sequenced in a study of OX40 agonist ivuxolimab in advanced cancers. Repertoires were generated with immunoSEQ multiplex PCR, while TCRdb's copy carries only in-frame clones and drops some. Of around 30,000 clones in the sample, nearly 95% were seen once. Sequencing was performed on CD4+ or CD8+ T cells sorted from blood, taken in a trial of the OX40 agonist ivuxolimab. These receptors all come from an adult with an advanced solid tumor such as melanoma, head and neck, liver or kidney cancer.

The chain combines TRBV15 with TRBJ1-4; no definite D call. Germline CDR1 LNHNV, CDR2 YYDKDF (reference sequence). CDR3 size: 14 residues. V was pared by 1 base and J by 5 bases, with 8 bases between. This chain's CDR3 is CATSRGQLNEKLFF. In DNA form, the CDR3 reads TGTGCCACCAGCAGAGGGCAGCTCAATGAAAAACTGTTTTTT.

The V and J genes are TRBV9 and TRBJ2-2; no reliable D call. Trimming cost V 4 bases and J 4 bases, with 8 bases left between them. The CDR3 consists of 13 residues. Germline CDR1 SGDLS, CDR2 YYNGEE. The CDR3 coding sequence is TGTGCCAGCAGCACAGCTAGCACCGGGGAGCTGTTTTTT. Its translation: CASSTASTGELFF.

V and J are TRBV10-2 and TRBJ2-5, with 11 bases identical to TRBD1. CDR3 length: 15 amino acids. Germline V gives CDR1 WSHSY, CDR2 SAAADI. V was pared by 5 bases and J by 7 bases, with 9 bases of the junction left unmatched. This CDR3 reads CASSTTGTGGGTQYF. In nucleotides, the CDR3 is TGCGCCAGCAGTACCACCGGGACAGGGGGGGGGACCCAGTACTTC.

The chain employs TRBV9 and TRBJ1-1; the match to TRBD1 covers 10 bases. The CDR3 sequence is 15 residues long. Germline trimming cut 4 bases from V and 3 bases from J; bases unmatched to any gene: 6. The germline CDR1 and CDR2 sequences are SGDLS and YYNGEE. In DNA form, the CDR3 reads TGTGCCAGCAGCTTCCGGGACAGGGGTCACACTGAAGCTTTCTTT. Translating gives CASSFRDRGHTEAFF. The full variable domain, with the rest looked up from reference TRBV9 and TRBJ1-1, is DSGVTQTPKHLITATGQRVTLRCSPRSGDLSVYWYQQSLDQGLQFLIQYYNGEERAKGNILERFSAQQFPDLHSELNLSSLELGDSALYFCASSFRDRGHTEAFFGQGTRLTVV.

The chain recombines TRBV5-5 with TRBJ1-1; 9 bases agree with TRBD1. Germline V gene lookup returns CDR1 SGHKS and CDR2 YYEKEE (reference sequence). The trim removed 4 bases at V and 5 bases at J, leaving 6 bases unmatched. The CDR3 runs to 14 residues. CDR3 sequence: CASSPSDRGTEAFF. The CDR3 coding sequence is TGTGCCAGCAGCCCCTCGGACAGGGGTACTGAAGCTTTCTTT.

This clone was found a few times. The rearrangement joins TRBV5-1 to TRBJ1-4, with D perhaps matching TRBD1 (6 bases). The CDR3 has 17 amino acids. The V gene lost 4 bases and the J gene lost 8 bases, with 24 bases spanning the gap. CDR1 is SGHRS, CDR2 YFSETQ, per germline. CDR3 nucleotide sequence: TGCGCCAGCAGCCGATCCAACCCGGGACAAGGAGGCGAAAAACTGTTTTTT. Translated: CASSRSNPGQGGEKLFF.

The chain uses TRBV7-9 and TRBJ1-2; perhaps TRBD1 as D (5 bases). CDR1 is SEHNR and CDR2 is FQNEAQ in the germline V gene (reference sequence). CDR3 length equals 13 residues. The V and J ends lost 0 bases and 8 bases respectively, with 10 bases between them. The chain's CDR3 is CASSLAAGSGYTF. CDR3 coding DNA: TGTGCCAGCAGCTTAGCGGCAGGGTCCGGCTACACCTTC.

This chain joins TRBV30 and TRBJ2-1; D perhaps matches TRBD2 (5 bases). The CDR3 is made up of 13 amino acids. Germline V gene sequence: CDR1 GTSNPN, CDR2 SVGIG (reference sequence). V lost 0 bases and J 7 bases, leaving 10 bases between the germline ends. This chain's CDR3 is CAWSVRVGNEQFF. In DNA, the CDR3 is TGTGCCTGGAGTGTGAGGGTGGGGAATGAGCAGTTCTTC.

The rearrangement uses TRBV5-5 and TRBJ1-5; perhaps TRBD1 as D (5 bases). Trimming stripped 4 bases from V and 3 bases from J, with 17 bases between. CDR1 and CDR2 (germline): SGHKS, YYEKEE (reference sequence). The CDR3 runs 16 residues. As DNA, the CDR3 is TGTGCCAGCAGCCCCCGGGACTCAAACTACAATCAGCCCCAGCATTTT. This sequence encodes CASSPRDSNYNQPQHF.

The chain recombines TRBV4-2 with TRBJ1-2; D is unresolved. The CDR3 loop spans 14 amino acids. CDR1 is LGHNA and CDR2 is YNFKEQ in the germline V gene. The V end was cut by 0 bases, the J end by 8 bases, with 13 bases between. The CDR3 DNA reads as TGTGCCAGCAGCCAAGATATAGCGGATCCGGGCTACACCTTC. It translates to CASSQDIADPGYTF.

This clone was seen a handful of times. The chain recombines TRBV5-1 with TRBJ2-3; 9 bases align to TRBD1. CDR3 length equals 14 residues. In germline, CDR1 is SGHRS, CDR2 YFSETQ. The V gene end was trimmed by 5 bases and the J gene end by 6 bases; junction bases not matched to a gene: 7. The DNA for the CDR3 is TGCGCCAGCAGACTACAGGGGGCGATTGATACGCAGTATTTT. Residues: CASRLQGAIDTQYF. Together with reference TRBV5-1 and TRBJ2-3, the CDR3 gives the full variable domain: KAGVTQTPRYLIKTRGQQVTLSCSPISGHRSVSWYQQTPGQGLQFLFEYFSETQRNKGNFPGRFSGRQFSNSRSEMNVSTLELGDSALYLCASRLQGAIDTQYFGPGTRLTVL.

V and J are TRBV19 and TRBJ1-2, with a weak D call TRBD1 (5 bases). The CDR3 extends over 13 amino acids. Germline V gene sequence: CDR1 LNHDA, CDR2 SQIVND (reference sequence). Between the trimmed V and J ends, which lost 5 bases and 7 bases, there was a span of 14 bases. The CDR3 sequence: CASSSRGDGGYTF. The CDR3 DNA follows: TGTGCCAGTAGTTCTAGGGGAGACGGTGGCTACACCTTC. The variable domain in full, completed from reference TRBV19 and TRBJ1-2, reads DGGITQSPKYLFRKEGQNVTLSCEQNLNHDAMYWYRQDPGQGLRLIYYSQIVNDFQKGDIAEGYSVSREKKESFPLTVTSAQKNPTAFYLCASSSRGDGGYTFGSGTRLTVV.

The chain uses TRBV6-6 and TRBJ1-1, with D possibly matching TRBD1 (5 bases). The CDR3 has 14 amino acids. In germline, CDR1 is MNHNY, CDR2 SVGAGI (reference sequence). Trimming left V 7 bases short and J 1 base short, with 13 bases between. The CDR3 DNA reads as TGTGCCAGCACCCCGGGACGGCAGAACACTGAAGCTTTCTTT. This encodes CASTPGRQNTEAFF.

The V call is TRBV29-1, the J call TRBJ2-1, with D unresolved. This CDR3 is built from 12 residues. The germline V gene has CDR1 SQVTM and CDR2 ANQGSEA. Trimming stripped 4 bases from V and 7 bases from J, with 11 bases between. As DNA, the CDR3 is TGCAGCGTTGCTAACCCCTTGAATGAGCAGTTCTTC. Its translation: CSVANPLNEQFF.

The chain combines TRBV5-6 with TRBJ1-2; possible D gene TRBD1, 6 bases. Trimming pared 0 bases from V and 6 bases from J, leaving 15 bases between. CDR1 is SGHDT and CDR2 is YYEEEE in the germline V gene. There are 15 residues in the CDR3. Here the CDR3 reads CASSLVGGVRDGYTF. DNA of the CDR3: TGTGCCAGCAGCTTGGTTGGGGGCGTAAGGGATGGCTACACCTTC.

The CDR3 bases are TGTGCCAGCAGCAGACAAGGGGTGAGCAATCAGCCCCAGCATTTT. This translates into CASSRQGVSNQPQHF. This chain links TRBV9 with TRBJ1-5, with a weak D call TRBD1 (5 bases). CDR1 and CDR2 from the germline V gene are SGDLS and YYNGEE. The CDR3 totals 15 residues. Trimming removed 4 bases at V and 1 base at J, with 12 bases between.

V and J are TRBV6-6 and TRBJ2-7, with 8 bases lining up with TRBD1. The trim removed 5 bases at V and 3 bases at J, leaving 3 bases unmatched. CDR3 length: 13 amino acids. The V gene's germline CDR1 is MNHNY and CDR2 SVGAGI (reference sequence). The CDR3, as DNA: TGTGCCAGCAGTAAGGACAGGGTCTACGAGCAGTACTTC. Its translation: CASSKDRVYEQYF.

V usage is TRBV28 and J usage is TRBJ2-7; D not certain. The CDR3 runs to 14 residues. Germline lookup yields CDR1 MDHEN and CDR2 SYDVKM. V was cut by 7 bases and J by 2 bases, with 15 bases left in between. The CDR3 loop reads CASTLSRVPYEQYF. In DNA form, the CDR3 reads TGTGCCAGCACCCTTAGTAGGGTTCCCTACGAGCAGTACTTC.

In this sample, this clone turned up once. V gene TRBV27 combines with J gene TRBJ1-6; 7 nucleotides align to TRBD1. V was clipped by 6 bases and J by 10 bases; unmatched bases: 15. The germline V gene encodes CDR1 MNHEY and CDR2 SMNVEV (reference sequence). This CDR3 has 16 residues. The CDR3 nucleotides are TGTGCCAGCAGCCAGATGGGGACAGACGTTAGGTCACCCCTCCACTTT. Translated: CASSQMGTDVRSPLHF.

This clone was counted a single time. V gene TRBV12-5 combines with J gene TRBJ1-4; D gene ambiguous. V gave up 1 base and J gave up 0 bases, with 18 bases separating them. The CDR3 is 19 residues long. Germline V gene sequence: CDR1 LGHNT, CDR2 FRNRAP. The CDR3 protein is CASGLALFPATTTNEKLFF. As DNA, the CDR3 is TGTGCTAGTGGTTTGGCACTCTTTCCGGCTACAACAACTAATGAAAAACTGTTTTTT.

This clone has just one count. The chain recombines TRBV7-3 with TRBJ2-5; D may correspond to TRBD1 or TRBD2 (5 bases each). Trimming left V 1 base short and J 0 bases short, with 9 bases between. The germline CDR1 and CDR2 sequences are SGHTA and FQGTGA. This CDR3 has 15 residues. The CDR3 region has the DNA TGTGCCAGCAGCTTAAGGGACGGCGACCAAGAGACCCAGTACTTC. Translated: CASSLRDGDQETQYF.

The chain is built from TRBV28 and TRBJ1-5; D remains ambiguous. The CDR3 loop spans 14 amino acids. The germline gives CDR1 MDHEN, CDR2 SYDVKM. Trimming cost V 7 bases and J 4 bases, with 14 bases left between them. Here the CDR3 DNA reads TGTGCCAGCACCCTACTCGGGTTTAATCAGCCCCAGCATTTT. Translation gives CASTLLGFNQPQHF.

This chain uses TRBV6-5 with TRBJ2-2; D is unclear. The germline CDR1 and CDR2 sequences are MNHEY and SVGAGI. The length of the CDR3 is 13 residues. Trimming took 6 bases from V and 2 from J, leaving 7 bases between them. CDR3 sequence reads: CASSTTNTGELFF. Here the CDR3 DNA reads TGTGCCAGCAGCACAACCAACACCGGGGAGCTGTTTTTT.

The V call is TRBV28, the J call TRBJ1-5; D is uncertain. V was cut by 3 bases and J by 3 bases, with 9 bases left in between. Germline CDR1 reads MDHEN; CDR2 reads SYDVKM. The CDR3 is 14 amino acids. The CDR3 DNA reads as TGTGCCAGCAGTTTTGGTTCTGACAATCAGCCCCAGCATTTT. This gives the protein CASSFGSDNQPQHF.